This note documents a single TCR beta chain sequence. As yet, its antigen is unknown. Trimming cost V 5 bases and J 4 bases, with 24 bases left between them. CDR3 length: 18 amino acids. Germline loops: CDR1 MNHEY, CDR2 SMNVEV (reference sequence). The data belong to a study of OX40 agonist ivuxolimab in advanced cancers. Overall study findings and caveats: Still undetermined is the antigen specificity of the expanded peripheral T cells.

Libraries were prepared by immunoSEQ multiplex PCR; TCRdb keeps only in-frame clonotypes and omits some of them. The top ten hold about 4.6% of the sample, which has over 50,000 clones, 84% seen once. The sample here was CD4+ or CD8+ T cells sorted from blood, taken in a trial of the OX40 agonist ivuxolimab. The V gene is TRBV27, the J gene TRBJ1-3, with TRBD1 as a possible D gene (5 bases). This sequence originates from an adult with an advanced solid tumor such as melanoma, head and neck, liver or kidney cancer. The CDR3 region has the DNA TGTGCCAGCAGTCCCCAGGGCTCAGGGACGCTGTCGGGAAACACCATATATTTT. It encodes CASSPQGSGTLSGNTIYF.